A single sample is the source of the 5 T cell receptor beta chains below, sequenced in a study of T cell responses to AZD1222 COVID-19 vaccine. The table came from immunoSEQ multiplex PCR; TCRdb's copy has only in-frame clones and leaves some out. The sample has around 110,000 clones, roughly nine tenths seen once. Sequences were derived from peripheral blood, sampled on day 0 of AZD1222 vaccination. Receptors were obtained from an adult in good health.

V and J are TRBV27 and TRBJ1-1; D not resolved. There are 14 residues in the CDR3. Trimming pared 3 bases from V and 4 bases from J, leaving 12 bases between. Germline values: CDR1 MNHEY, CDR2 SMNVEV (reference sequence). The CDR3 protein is CASSFTLTGTEAFF. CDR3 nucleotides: TGTGCCAGCAGTTTCACTCTCACCGGCACTGAAGCTTTCTTT.

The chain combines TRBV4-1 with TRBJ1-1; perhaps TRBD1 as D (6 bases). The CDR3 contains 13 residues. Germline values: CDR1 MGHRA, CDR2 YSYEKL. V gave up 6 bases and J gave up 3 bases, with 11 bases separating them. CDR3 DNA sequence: TGCGCCAGCAGTCGACAGGTTTACACTGAAGCTTTCTTT. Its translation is CASSRQVYTEAFF.

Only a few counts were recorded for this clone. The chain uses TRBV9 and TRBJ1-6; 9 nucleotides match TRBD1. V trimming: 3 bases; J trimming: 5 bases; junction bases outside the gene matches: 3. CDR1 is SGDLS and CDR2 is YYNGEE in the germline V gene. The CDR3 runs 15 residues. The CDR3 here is CASSADRGDNSPLHF. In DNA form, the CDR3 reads TGTGCCAGCAGCGCAGACAGGGGGGATAATTCACCCCTCCACTTT.

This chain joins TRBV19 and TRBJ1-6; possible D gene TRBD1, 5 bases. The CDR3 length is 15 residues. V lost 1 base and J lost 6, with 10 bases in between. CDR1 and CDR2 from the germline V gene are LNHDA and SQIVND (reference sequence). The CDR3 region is CASSIAGVGNSPLHF. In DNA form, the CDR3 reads TGTGCCAGTAGTATAGCGGGGGTTGGTAATTCACCCCTCCACTTT.

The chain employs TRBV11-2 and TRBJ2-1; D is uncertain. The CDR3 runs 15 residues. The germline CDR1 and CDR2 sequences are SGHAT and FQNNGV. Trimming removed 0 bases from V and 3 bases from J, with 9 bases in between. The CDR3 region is CASSLEGQNYNEQFF. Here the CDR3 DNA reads TGTGCCAGCAGCTTAGAGGGTCAGAACTACAATGAGCAGTTCTTC.